One sample yielded the 20 T cell receptor beta chains listed below, sequenced in a study of T cell changes during pregnancy in multiple sclerosis. Only in-frame clones appear in the TCRdb table, and some are missing; sequencing was by immunoSEQ multiplex PCR. This table has over 25,000 clones, just over 90% appearing once. This specimen consisted of CD4+ T cells from peripheral blood mononuclear cells, obtained in the first trimester of pregnancy. The receptors were sampled from a female donor with multiple sclerosis, enrolled in a pregnancy study.

The chain has TRBV7-3 and TRBJ1-6, with 9 bases aligning to TRBD1. From germline, CDR1 is SGHTA and CDR2 FQGTGA. The CDR3 is 17 residues long. J lost 6 bases, V lost 1 base, and 7 bases had no gene match. CDR3 coding DNA: TGTGCCAGCAGCTTAAACCCACAGGGGGCCGGTAATTCACCCCTCCACTTT. This codes for CASSLNPQGAGNSPLHF.

The chain links TRBV2 to TRBJ1-1; D remains unclear. CDR3 length: 13 amino acids. Trimming removed 6 bases at V and 5 bases at J, with 13 bases between. Germline CDR1 and CDR2: SNHLY and FYNNEI. CDR3 DNA sequence: TGTGCCAGCAGAAGTTCGACTGGGACTGAAGCTTTCTTT. Translation: CASRSSTGTEAFF.

The V call is TRBV5-1, the J call TRBJ2-7; 9 nucleotides agree with TRBD1. This CDR3 is 14 amino acids long. The germline CDR1 and CDR2 sequences are SGHRS and YFSETQ. Germline trimming cut 3 bases from V and 2 bases from J; bases unmatched to any gene: 3. CDR3 sequence: CASSWDRDPYEQYF. The CDR3 DNA reads TGCGCCAGCAGCTGGGACAGGGATCCCTACGAGCAGTACTTC.

The V and J genes are TRBV5-1 and TRBJ1-1; the match to TRBD1 covers 7 bases. The germline CDR1 and CDR2 sequences are SGHRS and YFSETQ. The CDR3 extends over 15 amino acids. Trimming removed 2 bases from V and 5 bases from J; junction bases left unmatched: 9. CDR3 residues: CASSFTGVGITEAFF. CDR3 coding DNA: TGCGCCAGCAGCTTTACAGGGGTTGGAATTACTGAAGCTTTCTTT.

The J gene is TRBJ1-6, the V gene TRBV11-2, with D maybe TRBD1 (6 bases). V was cut by 5 bases and J by 8 bases, with 10 bases left in between. The CDR3 consists of 13 residues. The germline CDR1 and CDR2 sequences are SGHAT and FQNNGV. The CDR3 DNA sequence: TGTGCCAGCAGCCCAGGGGTCCATTCACCCCTCCACTTT. It yields the protein CASSPGVHSPLHF.

V usage is TRBV28 and J usage is TRBJ2-1, with 8 bases aligning to TRBD2. V shed 3 bases, J shed 1 base, and the junction held 2 bases outside the gene matches. The CDR3 extends over 15 amino acids. Germline-derived CDR1 and CDR2 are MDHEN and SYDVKM. CDR3 in DNA: TGTGCCAGCAGTTTGGGCGGGGGGTCCTACAATGAGCAGTTCTTC. Protein: CASSLGGGSYNEQFF.

In this sample, this clone turned up once. V usage is TRBV4-2 and J usage is TRBJ1-3; D gene uncertain. The CDR3 has 16 residues. Germline V gene data show CDR1 as LGHNA and CDR2 as YNFKEQ. V lost 1 base, J lost 1 base, and 11 bases lay in between. Here the CDR3 DNA reads TGTGCCAGCAGCCAAGCTGCGGCGGAGTCTGGAAACACCATATATTTT. Residues: CASSQAAAESGNTIYF.

The rearrangement links TRBV29-1 to TRBJ2-3; tentatively, D is TRBD2 (5 bases). The CDR3 is 14 residues long. From germline, CDR1 is SQVTM and CDR2 ANQGSEA. Trimming pared 2 bases from V and 0 bases from J, leaving 9 bases between. The CDR3 DNA reads TGCAGCGTTGAAAAGGTAGCGAGCACAGATACGCAGTATTTT. Protein product: CSVEKVASTDTQYF.

The rearrangement uses TRBV18 and TRBJ1-1, with D uncertain. Germline V CDR1 and CDR2: KGHSH, LQKENI. Trimming pared 3 bases from V and 2 bases from J, leaving 10 bases between. This CDR3 region has 14 residues. For the CDR3, the DNA is TGTGCCAGCTCACCGAGTCGGGTCAACACTGAAGCTTTCTTT. The encoded protein is CASSPSRVNTEAFF.

This clone was recorded once. V usage is TRBV6-1 and J usage is TRBJ2-5, with D hard to call. There are 14 residues in the CDR3. Trimming took 5 bases from V and 4 from J, leaving 14 bases between them. Germline loops: CDR1 MNHNS, CDR2 SASEGT. The CDR3 region is CASSPFNGGETQYF. CDR3 in DNA: TGTGCCAGCAGTCCCTTTAACGGTGGAGAGACCCAGTACTTC.

The V and J genes are TRBV5-4 and TRBJ2-2, with D perhaps TRBD2 (6 bases). The CDR3 extends over 17 amino acids. Trimming took off 2 bases at V and 7 bases at J, with 21 bases between the two ends. Germline V lookup: CDR1 SGHNT, CDR2 YYREEE (reference sequence). The CDR3, as DNA: TGTGCCAGCAGCTTCTCAGGAGGGCACTACGTGGTCGGGGAGCTGTTTTTT. Translating it yields CASSFSGGHYVVGELFF.

The chain links TRBV7-3 to TRBJ1-1; possibly TRBD1 for D (5 bases). CDR3 length: 15 amino acids. CDR1 is SGHTA, CDR2 FQGTGA, per germline. V was clipped by 4 bases and J by 1 base, with 13 bases between them. The CDR3 protein is CASSYRGGTNTEAFF. The DNA for the CDR3 is TGTGCCAGCAGCTATCGGGGCGGGACGAACACTGAAGCTTTCTTT.

V is TRBV5-1 and J is TRBJ2-1; D might be TRBD1 (5 bases). V dropped 4 bases and J dropped 2 bases, with 22 bases sitting between them. The CDR3 runs to 18 residues. From germline, CDR1 is SGHRS and CDR2 YFSETQ. The CDR3 DNA follows: TGCGCCAGCAGCCTAATGATGACCAGGGCGCTGCCCTACAATGAGCAGTTCTTC. Protein product: CASSLMMTRALPYNEQFF.

This chain links TRBV5-1 with TRBJ2-3; TRBD2 aligns across 8 bases. Germline values: CDR1 SGHRS, CDR2 YFSETQ. This CDR3 comprises 15 residues. After removal of 0 bases from V and 1 base from J, the junction contained 1 base not matched to a gene. This CDR3 reads CASSLELAGTDTQYF. CDR3 coding DNA: TGCGCCAGCAGCTTGGAACTAGCGGGCACAGATACGCAGTATTTT.

This clone was picked up a small number of times. The genes are TRBV19 and TRBJ1-6; D uncertain. V was cut by 6 bases and J by 8 bases, with 11 bases left in between. The CDR3 is 13 amino acids. From germline, CDR1 is LNHDA and CDR2 SQIVND (reference sequence). CDR3: CASSRILDSPLHF. DNA for the CDR3: TGTGCCAGTAGCCGTATCTTAGATTCACCCCTCCACTTT.

The chain joins TRBV29-1 to TRBJ1-2; D possibly corresponds to TRBD1 (5 bases). The CDR3 length is 14 residues. V lost 7 bases, J lost 3 bases, and 18 bases lay in between. The germline V gene has CDR1 SQVTM and CDR2 ANQGSEA. The CDR3 DNA sequence: TGCAGCGCCGGGCAGGGATTCCCACACTATGGCTACACCTTC. It encodes CSAGQGFPHYGYTF. Variable domain in full (rest from reference TRBV29-1 and TRBJ1-2): SAVISQKPSRDICQRGTSLTIQCQVDSQVTMMFWYRQQPGQSLTLIATANQGSEATYESGFVIDKFPISRPNLTFSTLTVSNMSPEDSSIYLCSAGQGFPHYGYTFGSGTRLTVV.

A few counts support this clone. The genes are TRBV19 and TRBJ1-1; D ambiguous. Germline assignment: CDR1 LNHDA and CDR2 SQIVND (reference sequence). CDR3 size: 14 residues. With 5 bases removed from V and 4 bases from J, the gap between germline ends came to 14 bases. CDR3 in DNA: TGTGCCAGTAGTCCGAGGCCTTTAATCACTGAAGCTTTCTTT. It is translated as CASSPRPLITEAFF.

The chain is built from TRBV19 and TRBJ1-5; D is uncertain. From germline, CDR1 is LNHDA and CDR2 SQIVND (reference sequence). V shed 3 bases and J shed 4 bases, with 10 bases lying between them. The length of the CDR3 is 14 residues. The CDR3 DNA is TGTGCCAGTAGTATCTACCACGCGAATCAGCCCCAGCATTTT. Residues: CASSIYHANQPQHF.

Only one count was recorded for this clone. J is TRBJ2-7 and V is TRBV7-2, with TRBD2 matching over 11 bases. From germline, CDR1 is SGHTA and CDR2 FQGNSA. Losses at the gene ends were 2 bases for V and 2 bases for J; bases not matched to a gene: 5. The CDR3 spans 16 residues. The CDR3 loop reads CASSLTLAGGTYEQYF. In DNA, the CDR3 is TGTGCCAGCAGCTTAACCCTAGCGGGGGGTACCTACGAGCAGTACTTC.

The chain employs TRBV10-3 and TRBJ2-7; D might be TRBD1 (6 bases). The CDR3 is 16 residues long. The germline gives CDR1 ENHRY, CDR2 SYGVKD. Trimming pared 10 bases from V and 0 bases from J, leaving 22 bases between. The CDR3 protein is CATGQGPPYSSYEQYF. DNA for the CDR3: TGTGCCACGGGGCAGGGGCCACCCTACAGCTCCTACGAGCAGTACTTC.